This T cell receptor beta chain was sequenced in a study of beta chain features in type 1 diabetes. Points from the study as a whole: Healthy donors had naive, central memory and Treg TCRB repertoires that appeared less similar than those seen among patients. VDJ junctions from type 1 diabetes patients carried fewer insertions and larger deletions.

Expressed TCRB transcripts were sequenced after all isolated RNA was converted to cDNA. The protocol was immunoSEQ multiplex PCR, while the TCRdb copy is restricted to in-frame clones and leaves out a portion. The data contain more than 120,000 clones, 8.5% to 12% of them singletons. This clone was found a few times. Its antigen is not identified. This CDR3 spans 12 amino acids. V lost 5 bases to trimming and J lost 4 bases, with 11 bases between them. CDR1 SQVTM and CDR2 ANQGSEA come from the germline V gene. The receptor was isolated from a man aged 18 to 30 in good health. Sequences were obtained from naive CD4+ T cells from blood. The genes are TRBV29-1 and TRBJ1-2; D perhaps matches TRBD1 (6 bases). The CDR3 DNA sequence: TGCAGCGTTTCACAGGGATCCTATGGCTACACCTTC. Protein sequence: CSVSQGSYGYTF.